These T cell receptor beta chains were read from a single sample in a study of CD8 T cells in ankylosing spondylitis. TCRdb analysed the 5' RACE reads with MiXCR anew, one entry per CDR3 protein. The table has 150,000 to 200,000 distinct CDR3 sequences, 9.5% to 15% seen once. Sequencing input: blood, either unsorted or a sorted T cell fraction (not recorded which). All receptors derive from a male donor with ankylosing spondylitis or in good health (not recorded which). Each CDR3 is given with its conserved first and last residue. The D gene is left open where the match is weak. Clone size is not always given. Where it is, it says once, few, many or a class for expanded clones.

V gene,clone size,J gene,D gene,CDR3 protein,CDR3 DNA
TRBV12-3/TRBV12-4,few,TRBJ1-1,.,CASSYWTEGADTEAFF,TGTGCCAGCAGCTATTGGACCGAAGGGGCGGACACTGAAGCTTTCTTT
TRBV5-1,.,TRBJ2-5,.,CASSPFGGNPQETQYF,TGCGCCAGCAGCCCTTTTGGAGGGAACCCCCAAGAGACCCAGTACTTC
TRBV12-3/TRBV12-4,.,TRBJ2-7,TRBD2,CASRPRTSWSEQYF,TGTGCCAGCAGACCGAGGACTAGCTGGAGCGAGCAGTACTTC
TRBV4-2,few,TRBJ2-1,TRBD2,CASSQGLAGYNEQFF,TGTGCCAGCAGCCAGGGACTAGCGGGGTACAATGAGCAGTTCTTC
TRBV14,few,TRBJ2-3,.,CASSQEGLTDTQYF,TGTGCCAGCAGCCAAGAGGGACTTACAGATACGCAGTATTTT
TRBV7-6,.,TRBJ2-1,TRBD2,CASSSGTRDNEQFF,TGTGCCAGCAGCTCAGGGACTAGAGACAATGAGCAGTTCTTC
TRBV5-5,.,TRBJ1-2,TRBD1,CASSSLGTDANYGYTF,TGTGCCAGCAGCTCCCTCGGGACAGACGCTAACTATGGCTACACCTTC
TRBV27,many,TRBJ2-7,TRBD1,CASSLGQGVSHEQYF,TGTGCCAGCAGTCTAGGACAGGGGGTATCCCACGAGCAGTACTTC
TRBV7-9,many,TRBJ2-1,.,CASSLEGLLNEQFF,TGTGCCAGCAGCTTAGAAGGTCTATTGAATGAGCAGTTCTTC
TRBV4-1,many,TRBJ2-3,.,CASSHWDLPTDTQYF,TGCGCCAGCAGCCATTGGGACTTACCCACAGATACGCAGTATTTT
TRBV7-2,.,TRBJ2-5,TRBD2,CASSLWLAGAQETQYF,TGTGCCAGCAGCTTATGGCTAGCGGGAGCCCAAGAGACCCAGTACTTC
TRBV11-1,few,TRBJ2-3,.,CASSLDGSPVPQGDTQYF,TGTGCCAGCAGCTTAGATGGGTCCCCCGTACCCCAAGGGGATACGCAGTATTTT
TRBV5-1,.,TRBJ1-4,TRBD1,CASSFGQGEGKLFF,TGCGCCAGCAGCTTTGGACAGGGGGAGGGAAAACTGTTTTTT
TRBV4-1,.,TRBJ1-3,.,CASSQTAVSGNTIYF,TGCGCCAGCAGCCAAACGGCCGTCTCTGGAAACACCATATATTTT
TRBV9,few,TRBJ2-2,.,CASSEGGYTGELFF,TGTGCCAGCAGCGAGGGGGGGTACACCGGGGAGCTGTTTTTT
TRBV20-1,.,TRBJ2-1,TRBD1,CSALDRDVNEQFF,TGCAGTGCCCTGGACAGGGACGTTAATGAGCAGTTCTTC